This T cell receptor beta chain appears in the sequencing data of a study of T cell responses to AZD1222 COVID-19 vaccine (dated by TCRdb to the early 2020s). Background on the whole study: Because spike-specific TCR depth and breadth did not differ between the two schedules, AZD1222 recipients who got a second dose at roughly 4 weeks were pooled with those who got a second dose at roughly 12 weeks. A total of about 230 trial participants underwent TCR sequencing, of whom some 210 received two doses of AZD1222 and about 25 received two doses of the MenACWY control vaccine. Trial participants were enrolled by age into subgroups of 18-55, 56-69 and 70-plus years, and about 150, 27 and 61 TCR-sequenced participants, respectively, were included in these subgroups.

The CDR3 starts with the cysteine, ends with the phenylalanine, and has 14 residues. Only the CDR3 portion is preserved as DNA: 42 bases, with reading frame beginning at the first base. Deletion took 0 bases off V and 4 bases off J, with a span of 11 bases between the germline ends. For CDR1 and CDR2, the germline V gene lists SGHRS and YFSETQ. What the research found in general, with its limitations: After two AZD1222 doses, spike-specific TCR breadth and depth were significantly higher than at day 0 and than in MenACWY recipients. The 56-69-year group was small, and its depth increase did not reach significance, likely because of low power. Because no day 14 peak-response samples were available, the repertoires could be characterized only after the peak T cell response. The whole spike protein was spanned by vaccine-associated CD4 TCRs, and dominant responses were seen in regions 160-218 and 743-854. Participants were mostly white British, with more females than males. The authors suggested clonal diversity may have been underestimated. Reportedly, close to half of the unique spike-specific TCRs recognized epitopes lying outside the regions that are mutated in the B.1.351 and B.1.1.7 variants. Conclusions about previously exposed vaccinees are limited because only six or seven AZD1222 recipients were SARS-CoV-2 seropositive at baseline.

Worth noting for this clone: Which antigen it targets is not known. Within one base of it there is no much larger clone, and no base qualities were kept.

The CDR3 regions of human TCRbeta chains were analyzed by immunosequencing. As for the original processing: TCRs in the repertoires were compared against a reference library of SARS-CoV-2-specific TCRs that had been generated with the MIRA antigen-specificity platform. Breadth meant the fraction of unique TCRs that were SARS-CoV-2-associated, whereas depth meant the fraction of total T cells that were SARS-CoV-2-associated. Each spike-specific TCR was assigned to its reactive spike region and to a CD4 or CD8 class using the MIRA data. Log10-transformed breadth and depth values were compared by one-way ANOVA with Sidak's multiple comparisons tests. The table was pulled from immuneACCESS by TCRdb, which kept in-frame rearrangements only. Such tables lose some clones; where checked, under half of the loss comes from unresolved V genes, and the rest has no known cause. V and J calls and clone size come straight from that table; D and trimming were deduced from the DNA. The sample includes under 150,000 clones, with over 90% observed a single time. The ten top clones hold 5% to 6.5% of the sample.

What the time point label conveys for this sample: baseline before first vaccination. The vaccinee samples were drawn from two UK trials, COV001 and COV002, one of which was a single-blind randomized controlled phase 2/3 trial testing AZD1222 (ChAdOx1 nCoV-19) in healthy adults. For TCRbeta chain sequencing, PBMC samples from trial participants were taken at day 0 and at day 28 after the second dose. This specimen consisted of peripheral blood, obtained on day 0 of AZD1222 vaccination. The chain employs TRBV5-1 and TRBJ2-7, with the D segment identity uncertain. The receptor was derived from an adult in good health. In nucleotides, the sequence is TGCGCCAGCAGCTTGGGGTTGCGAGAATACGAGCAGTACTTC. Translated, this is CASSLGLREYEQYF.